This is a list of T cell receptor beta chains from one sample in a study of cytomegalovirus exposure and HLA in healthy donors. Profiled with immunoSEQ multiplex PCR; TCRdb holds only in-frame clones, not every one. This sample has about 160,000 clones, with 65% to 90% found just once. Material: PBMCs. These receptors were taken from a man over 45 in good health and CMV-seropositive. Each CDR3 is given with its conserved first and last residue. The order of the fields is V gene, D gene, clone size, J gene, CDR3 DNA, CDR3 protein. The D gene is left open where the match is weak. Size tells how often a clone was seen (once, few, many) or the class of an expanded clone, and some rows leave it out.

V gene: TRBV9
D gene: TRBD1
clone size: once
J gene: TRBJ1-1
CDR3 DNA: TGTGCCAGCAGCGTAGAGGGACAGGGGGCTGCTTTCTTT
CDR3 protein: CASSVEGQGAAFF

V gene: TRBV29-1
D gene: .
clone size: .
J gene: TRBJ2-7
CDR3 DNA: TGCAGCGCCAAACTAGGTTCCTACGAGCAGTACTTC
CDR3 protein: CSAKLGSYEQYF

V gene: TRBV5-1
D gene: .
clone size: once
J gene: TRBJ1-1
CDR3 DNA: TGCGCCAGCAGCTTAAGGGCGGGAGGGAACACTGAAGCTTTCTTT
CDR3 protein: CASSLRAGGNTEAFF

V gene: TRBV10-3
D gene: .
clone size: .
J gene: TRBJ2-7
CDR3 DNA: TGTGCCATCAGTGTAGGAGGGAAGGAGGGTAGCGAGCAGTACTTC
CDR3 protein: CAISVGGKEGSEQYF

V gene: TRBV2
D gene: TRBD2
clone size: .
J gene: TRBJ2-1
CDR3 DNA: TGTGCCAGCAGGGCGGGGGGTGAGCAGTTCTTC
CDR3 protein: CASRAGGEQFF

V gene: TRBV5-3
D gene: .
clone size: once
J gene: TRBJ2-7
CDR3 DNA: TGTGCCAGAAGCTTTCAAGGTGGAGGGGAGGCCTACGAGCAGTACTTC
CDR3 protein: CARSFQGGGEAYEQYF

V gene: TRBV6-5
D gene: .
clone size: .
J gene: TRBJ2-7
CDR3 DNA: TGTGCCAGCAGCCCCGGGACACCGAAGTTCTACGAGCAGTACTTC
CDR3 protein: CASSPGTPKFYEQYF

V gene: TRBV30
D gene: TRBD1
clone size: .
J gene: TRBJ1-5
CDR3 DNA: TGTGCCTCCTCCCCGGGACAGGGCGTACAGCCCCAGCATTTT
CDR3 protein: CASSPGQGVQPQHF

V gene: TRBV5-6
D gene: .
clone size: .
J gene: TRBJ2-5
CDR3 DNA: TGTGCCAGCAGCTTGGGTACAGGTAGAGAGACCCAGTACTTC
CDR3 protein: CASSLGTGRETQYF

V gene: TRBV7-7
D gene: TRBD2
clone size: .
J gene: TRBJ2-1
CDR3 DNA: TGTGCTAGCAGCCCGGGACTAGCGGGAGGGCCCCGGCAGTTCTTC
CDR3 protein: CASSPGLAGGPRQFF

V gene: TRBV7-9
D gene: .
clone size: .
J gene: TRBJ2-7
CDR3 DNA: TGTTCCAGCAGCTTAGAAGGGCGGGGGCATACCTACGAGCAGTACTTC
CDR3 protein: CSSSLEGRGHTYEQYF

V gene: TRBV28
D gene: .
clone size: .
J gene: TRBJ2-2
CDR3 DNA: TGTGCCAGCAGTTTATCTTACTTGGCCGGGGAGCTGTTTTTT
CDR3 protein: CASSLSYLAGELFF

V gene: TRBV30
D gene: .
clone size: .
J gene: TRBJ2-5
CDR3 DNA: TGTGCCTGGAGCTACCAAGAGACCCAGTACTTC
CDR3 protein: CAWSYQETQYF

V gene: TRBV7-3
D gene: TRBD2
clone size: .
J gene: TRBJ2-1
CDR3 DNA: TGTGCCAGCAGCTTAAAAGGGACTAGCGGGAGGGGCAATGAGCAGTTCTTC
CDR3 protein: CASSLKGTSGRGNEQFF

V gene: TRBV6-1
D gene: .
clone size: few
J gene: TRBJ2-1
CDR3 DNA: TGTGCCAGCAGTGAAGGGGGCGTTATCTACAATGAGCAGTTCTTC
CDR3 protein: CASSEGGVIYNEQFF

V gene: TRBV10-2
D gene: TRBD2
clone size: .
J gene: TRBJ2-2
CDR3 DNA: TGCGCCAGCAGCCCACTAGCGGGAGGGCCTAACGGGGAGCTGTTTTTT
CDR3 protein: CASSPLAGGPNGELFF

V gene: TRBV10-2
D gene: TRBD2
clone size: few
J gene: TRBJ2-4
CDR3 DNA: TGCGCCATCAGGACTAGCGGGAACTCAAACATTCAGTACTTC
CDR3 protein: CAIRTSGNSNIQYF